The next 12 T cell receptor beta chains were all read from a single sample in a study of regulatory T cells in long-lasting Graves disease. Time point in this sample: persistent/refractory GD, antithyroid drugs over 5 years with positive TRAb. PBMC-extracted RNA yielded the TCR library. Building of the TCR beta libraries involved iRepertoire HTBI primers and Arm-PCR of CDR3 regions. TCRdb re-analysed the multiplex PCR reads in MiXCR, keeping a single row per CDR3 protein. The table lists roughly 400,000 distinct CDR3 sequences, around 20% of them singletons. The material sequenced was peripheral blood mononuclear cells (PBMCs), taken when the disease was refractory, from a patient treated with antithyroid drugs. The receptor set was obtained from a female donor with Graves disease.

The chain has TRBV24-1 and TRBJ1-1; D is possibly TRBD1 (6 bases). The CDR3 has 16 amino acids. Per germline, CDR1 KGHDR and CDR2 SFDVKD. The V gene lost 0 bases and the J gene lost 0 bases, with 10 bases spanning the gap. CDR3 sequence: CATSDLPRDMNTEAFF. The CDR3 coding sequence is TGTGCCACCAGTGATTTGCCCCGGGACATGAACACTGAAGCTTTCTTT.

V usage is TRBV5-4 and J usage is TRBJ2-5, with D maybe TRBD2 (6 bases). From germline, CDR1 is SGHNT and CDR2 YYREEE (reference sequence). This CDR3 region has 14 residues. The V end lost 5 bases, the J end lost 3 bases, and 14 bases lay between the germline ends. DNA for the CDR3: TGTGCCAGCAGTAGGGTCGGAGGGGAAGAGACCCAGTACTTC. This sequence encodes CASSRVGGEETQYF.

This clonotype has a single count. The junction departs from germline at one end; a sequencing error may be responsible. The chain carries TRBV20-1 and TRBJ1-5; TRBD1 is a possible D gene (5 bases). Germline CDR1 DFQATT, CDR2 SNEGSKA (reference sequence). The CDR3 runs 13 residues. The CDR3 reads CSASPRGNQPQHF. CDR3 bases: TGCAGTGCCTCCCCGCGGGGCAATCAGCCCCAGCACTTT.

The chain recombines TRBV7-2 with TRBJ1-6, with D hard to call. CDR1 and CDR2 (germline): SGHTA, FQGNSA. V was pared by 5 bases and J by 10 bases, with 15 bases between. The CDR3 is 14 amino acids. DNA of the CDR3: TGTGCCAGCAGCCAGCGGGATTCTTCGTCACCCCTCCACTTT. This encodes CASSQRDSSSPLHF.

This clonotype was counted at least ten times. V and J are TRBV7-9 and TRBJ1-1, with unresolved D. Germline CDR1 is SEHNR and CDR2 is FQNEAQ (reference sequence). The ends were cut back, 3 bases at V and 5 bases at J, with 7 bases in the middle. This CDR3 contains 12 residues. The CDR3 is CASSFPGTEAFF. Here the CDR3 DNA reads TGTGCCAGCAGCTTTCCGGGGACTGAAGCTTTCTTT. The complete variable domain, with remaining parts taken from reference TRBV7-9 and TRBJ1-1, reads DTGVSQNPRHKITKRGQNVTFRCDPISEHNRLYWYRQTLGQGPEFLTYFQNEAQLEKSRLLSDRFSAERPKGSFSTLEIQRTEQGDSAMYLCASSFPGTEAFFGQGTRLTVV.

The rearrangement joins TRBV28 to TRBJ2-2; no clear D gene. V shed 2 bases and J shed 6 bases, with 4 bases lying between them. CDR1 and CDR2 from the germline V gene are MDHEN and SYDVKM. CDR3 length equals 12 residues. The CDR3 protein is CASSLNAGELFF. CDR3 in DNA: TGTGCCAGCAGTTTAAACGCCGGGGAGCTGTTTTTT.

This clonotype turned up a few times. This chain uses TRBV18 with TRBJ1-3; D ambiguous. Trimming removed 3 bases from V and 2 bases from J, with 17 bases in between. The CDR3 consists of 17 residues. Germline V gives CDR1 KGHSH, CDR2 LQKENI. The CDR3 here is CASSPTRVGSTGNTIYF. CDR3 DNA sequence: TGTGCCAGCTCACCGACTCGGGTTGGATCCACTGGAAACACCATATATTTT.

This clonotype turned up a few times. The V gene is TRBV6-2 or TRBV6-3, the J gene TRBJ1-3; 8 bases align to TRBD1. V shed 5 bases, J shed 1 base, and the junction held 7 bases outside the gene matches. Germline V gene sequence: CDR1 MNHEY, CDR2 SVGEGT. The CDR3 spans 16 residues. CDR3 sequence (DNA): TGTGCCAGCAGTAAACTTGGGACAGGTTCTGGAAACACCATATATTTT. Protein product: CASSKLGTGSGNTIYF.

This clonotype showed up just a few times. The chain has TRBV27 and TRBJ1-5, with 8 bases aligning to TRBD1. Germline CDR1 and CDR2: MNHEY and SMNVEV (reference sequence). V was pared by 4 bases and J by 4 bases, with 9 bases of the junction left unmatched. The CDR3 is 16 amino acids. For the CDR3, the DNA is TGTGCCAGCAGTTCACTAACAGGGGGAGGGAATCAGCCCCAGCATTTT. Its translation is CASSSLTGGGNQPQHF.

This clonotype has just one count. The rearrangement links TRBV15 to TRBJ2-7; 14 bases map to TRBD2. After removal of 2 bases from V and 6 bases from J, the junction contained 12 bases not matched to a gene. CDR3 length: 18 residues. Per germline, CDR1 LNHNV and CDR2 YYDKDF (reference sequence). The CDR3 DNA is TGTGCCACCAGCAGACATCCGGGACTAGCGGGAGTGGGAGGCGAGCAGTACTTC. It translates to CATSRHPGLAGVGGEQYF.

This clonotype appeared many times. The chain combines TRBV28 with TRBJ1-5; D is perhaps TRBD1 (6 bases). This CDR3 has 13 residues. V lost 5 bases, J lost 6 bases, and 11 bases lay in between. The germline gives CDR1 MDHEN, CDR2 SYDVKM. In DNA, the CDR3 is TGTGCCAGCAGTACAGGGCATTTTCAGCCCCAGCATTTT. This encodes CASSTGHFQPQHF.

The chain uses TRBV7-2 and TRBJ2-1; TRBD2 is a possible D gene (5 bases). V was trimmed by 5 bases and J by 8 bases, leaving 13 bases between them. The CDR3 has 13 amino acids. The V gene's germline CDR1 is SGHTA and CDR2 FQGNSA. The CDR3 reads CASSNWAEDEQFF. The CDR3 DNA follows: TGTGCCAGCAGCAACTGGGCGGAGGATGAGCAGTTCTTC.